These 14 T cell receptor beta chains were sequenced from one sample in a study of T-cell reconstitution after alpha-beta-depleted transplantation in children. The TCRbeta library was prepared with unique molecular identifiers. TCRdb independently ran MiXCR on the PCR reads; one entry per CDR3 protein. The repertoire holds about 500,000 distinct CDR3 sequences, with approximately 10% as singletons. This specimen consisted of PBMCs, mostly from graft donor cells, obtained 180 days after TCRalphabeta/CD19-depleted stem cell transplant. The receptors originated from a female patient younger than 10 who had a stem cell transplant for aplastic anemia, so the T cells may come from the graft donor.

The CDR3: CSARVRMARSEQFF. CDR3 nucleotide sequence: TGCAGTGCTAGAGTTAGAATGGCTAGGAGTGAGCAGTTCTTC. The J gene is TRBJ2-1, the V gene TRBV20-1; D is uncertain. The V end was cut by 1 base, the J end by 9 bases, with 16 bases between. Germline CDR1 reads DFQATT; CDR2 reads SNEGSKA (reference sequence). This CDR3 region has 14 residues.

The chain joins TRBV7-3 to TRBJ2-1, with a possible D match to TRBD1 (6 bases). Germline loops: CDR1 SGHTA, CDR2 FQGTGA. The CDR3 runs 18 residues. V lost 0 bases, J lost 3 bases, and 18 bases lay in between. The CDR3 spells CASSLTGQSLNHYNEQFF. The CDR3 nucleotides are TGTGCCAGCAGCTTAACCGGACAGAGCCTGAATCACTACAATGAGCAGTTCTTC. Based on the CDR3 plus reference TRBV7-3 and TRBJ2-1, the full variable domain is GAGVSQTPSNKVTEKGKYVELRCDPISGHTALYWYRQSLGQGPEFLIYFQGTGAADDSGLPNDRFFAVRPEGSVSTLKIQRTERGDSAVYLCASSLTGQSLNHYNEQFFGPGTRLTVL.

This clonotype was observed a handful of times. J is TRBJ2-3 and V is TRBV7-9; D is perhaps TRBD1 or TRBD2 (5 bases each). V was cut by 5 bases and J by 4 bases, with 16 bases left in between. This CDR3 is built from 15 residues. From germline, CDR1 is SEHNR and CDR2 FQNEAQ (reference sequence). In nucleotides, the CDR3 is TGTGCCAGCAGCGCCCTGGACTGGGGCCCAGATACGCAGTATTTT. Amino acids: CASSALDWGPDTQYF.

The chain is built from TRBV6-5 and TRBJ2-1, with 13 positions matching TRBD2. Looked up from germline, CDR1 is MNHEY and CDR2 is SVGAGI. Trimming removed 3 bases from V and 6 bases from J; junction bases left unmatched: 8. This CDR3 region has 17 residues. The CDR3 reads CASSYTSGRVWGNEQFF. CDR3 coding DNA: TGTGCCAGCAGTTATACTAGCGGGAGGGTCTGGGGCAATGAGCAGTTCTTC.

This clonotype was seen more than once but under ten times. The chain has TRBV28 and TRBJ2-1, with D maybe TRBD1 (5 bases). Germline V gene lookup returns CDR1 MDHEN and CDR2 SYDVKM. This CDR3 contains 13 residues. V lost 2 bases and J lost 4, with 6 bases in between. The CDR3 loop reads CASSLNRYNEQFF. CDR3 nucleotides: TGTGCCAGCAGTTTAAACAGGTACAATGAGCAGTTCTTC. The full variable domain, completed using reference TRBV28 and TRBJ2-1, is DVKVTQSSRYLVKRTGEKVFLECVQDMDHENMFWYRQDPGLGLRLIYFSYDVKMKEKGDIPEGYSVSREKKERFSLILESASTNQTSMYLCASSLNRYNEQFFGPGTRLTVL.

This clonotype was detected only a few times. V is TRBV4-3 and J is TRBJ2-5; D is perhaps TRBD2 (5 bases). CDR3 length: 16 amino acids. V gave up 0 bases and J gave up 2 bases, with 13 bases separating them. The germline CDR1 and CDR2 sequences are LGHNA and YSLEER. The CDR3 reads CASSQETPSSQETQYF. DNA for the CDR3: TGCGCCAGCAGCCAAGAGACCCCTAGCAGTCAAGAGACCCAGTACTTC.

This clonotype was recorded once. V is TRBV12-3 or TRBV12-4 and J is TRBJ1-4; no clear D. This CDR3 region has 14 residues. Trimming removed 2 bases from V and 7 bases from J, with 11 bases in between. This chain's CDR3 is CASSLKGESEKLFF. The CDR3 DNA reads TGTGCCAGCAGTTTAAAGGGAGAGAGTGAAAAACTGTTTTTT.

There are a few counts of this clonotype. V gene TRBV28 combines with J gene TRBJ2-1, with D possibly TRBD2 on 5 matching bases. Germline V lookup: CDR1 MDHEN, CDR2 SYDVKM. The germline V and J ends were trimmed by 4 bases and 4 bases, with 20 bases remaining between them. This CDR3 is built from 17 residues. Here the CDR3 DNA reads TGTGCCAGCAGTTCCCCTTGGGCTGGCGGGCGATACAATGAGCAGTTCTTC. Its translation: CASSSPWAGGRYNEQFF.

The gene calls are TRBV12-3 or TRBV12-4 and TRBJ2-7, with TRBD2 matching over 10 bases. Trimming cost V 5 bases and J 0 bases; bases outside gene matches: 13. The CDR3 is 18 residues long. This chain's CDR3 is CASSPPRSSGRISYEQYF. CDR3 in DNA: TGTGCCAGCAGTCCCCCCAGGAGTAGCGGGAGGATCTCCTACGAGCAGTACTTC.

This rearrangement joins TRBV5-6 to TRBJ2-1; the D gene could be TRBD1 or TRBD2 (6 bases each). CDR3 size: 16 residues. Germline V gene sequence: CDR1 SGHDT, CDR2 YYEEEE. The V and J ends lost 4 bases and 0 bases respectively, with 14 bases between them. The CDR3 region has the DNA TGTGCCAGCAGCCGGGGGCCGGTCAGCTCCTACAATGAGCAGTTCTTC. Its protein product is CASSRGPVSSYNEQFF. Using reference TRBV5-6 and TRBJ2-1 for the parts outside the CDR3, the full variable domain is DAGVTQSPTHLIKTRGQQVTLRCSPKSGHDTVSWYQQALGQGPQFIFQYYEEEERQRGNFPDRFSGHQFPNYSSELNVNALLLGDSALYLCASSRGPVSSYNEQFFGPGTRLTVL.

V usage is TRBV12-3 or TRBV12-4 and J usage is TRBJ2-1; TRBD1 agrees at 11 bases. V gave up 5 bases and J gave up 5 bases; unmatched junction bases: 8. The length of the CDR3 is 16 residues. CDR3 nucleotides: TGTGCCAGCAGTGCCACCCGGGACAGGGGGGACAATGAGCAGTTCTTC. Protein sequence: CASSATRDRGDNEQFF.

This chain connects TRBV29-1 to TRBJ1-1; D is possibly TRBD1 (5 bases). V was pared by 1 base and J by 1 base, with 16 bases between. The CDR3 sequence is 16 residues long. The germline gives CDR1 SQVTM, CDR2 ANQGSEA. CDR3 bases: TGCAGCGTTGAAGCCCGTATGGGGGTGAGGAACACTGAAGCTTTCTTT. This encodes CSVEARMGVRNTEAFF. Drawing the rest from reference TRBV29-1 and TRBJ1-1, the complete variable domain is SAVISQKPSRDICQRGTSLTIQCQVDSQVTMMFWYRQQPGQSLTLIATANQGSEATYESGFVIDKFPISRPNLTFSTLTVSNMSPEDSSIYLCSVEARMGVRNTEAFFGQGTRLTVV.

The CDR3 sequence is CRIRTQYF. The CDR3, as DNA: TGCAGAATTCGCACCCAGTACTTC. The V gene is TRBV20-1, the J gene TRBJ2-5; D ambiguous. The germline CDR1 and CDR2 sequences are DFQATT and SNEGSKA (reference sequence). This CDR3 spans 8 amino acids.

The sample holds a few counts of this clonotype. V and J are TRBV6-5 and TRBJ2-3; no clear D. V dropped 4 bases and J dropped 0 bases, with 11 bases sitting between them. Germline V CDR1 and CDR2: MNHEY, SVGAGI. This CDR3 region has 15 residues. CDR3 protein: CASSSRVQSTDTQYF. The DNA for the CDR3 is TGTGCCAGCAGTTCCCGGGTACAGAGCACAGATACGCAGTATTTT.